The 21 T cell receptor beta chains below were found in one sample sequenced in a study of CD8 T cells in Susac syndrome. RNA amounts of about 0.5 to 1 ug underwent reverse transcription with random hexamers. Each CDR3 protein is one row after TCRdb ran MiXCR on the immunoSEQ multiplex PCR reads. The profile shows about 130,000 distinct CDR3 sequences, 85% to 95% of them singletons. Sequencing was done on a sample of CD8+ T cells from PBMCs. The receptors were sampled from a human donor with Susac syndrome.

V and J are TRBV19 and TRBJ1-5; no reliable D call. From germline, CDR1 is LNHDA and CDR2 SQIVND (reference sequence). The V and J ends lost 2 bases and 2 bases respectively, with 4 bases between them. The CDR3 runs to 13 residues. The CDR3 DNA sequence: TGTGCCAGTAGTATAATAGGCAATCAGCCCCAGCATTTT. It encodes CASSIIGNQPQHF.

This rearrangement joins TRBV12-3 or TRBV12-4 to TRBJ1-5; D remains ambiguous. Between the trimmed V and J ends, which lost 4 bases and 16 bases, there was a span of 26 bases. The CDR3 covers 15 residues. The CDR3 coding sequence is TGTGCCAGCAGTTCAAACTCTTTCAAACCCTTCTTGCTACATTTT. This translates into CASSSNSFKPFLLHF.

This chain joins TRBV27 and TRBJ2-7; TRBD2 agrees at 7 bases. Germline trimming cut 3 bases from V and 2 bases from J; bases unmatched to any gene: 7. Germline values: CDR1 MNHEY, CDR2 SMNVEV (reference sequence). This CDR3 contains 15 residues. CDR3 sequence reads: CASSLAGVGTYEQYF. The CDR3 coding sequence is TGTGCCAGCAGTTTGGCGGGAGTGGGTACCTACGAGCAGTACTTC.

This clonotype was recorded a few times. This chain connects TRBV5-1 to TRBJ1-1; unclear D gene. Germline CDR1 SGHRS, CDR2 YFSETQ. Trimming took 0 bases from V and 6 from J, leaving 9 bases between them. There are 13 residues in the CDR3. As DNA, the CDR3 is TGCGCCAGCAGCTTGGGCGGCGGGGCTGAAGCTTTCTTT. It is translated as CASSLGGGAEAFF.

This clonotype was detected only once. The genes are TRBV18 and TRBJ2-7; D tentatively fits TRBD1 or TRBD2 (6 bases each). CDR1 is KGHSH, CDR2 LQKENI, per germline. This CDR3 has 15 amino acids. With 6 bases removed from V and 0 bases from J, the gap between germline ends came to 15 bases. CDR3 loop: CASSPRGGSSYEQYF. The CDR3 DNA is TGTGCCAGCTCGCCAAGAGGGGGGAGCTCCTACGAGCAGTACTTC.

The J gene is TRBJ1-1, the V gene TRBV7-9; D gene ambiguous. V gave up 11 bases and J gave up 1 base, with 11 bases separating them. The CDR3 is made up of 12 amino acids. Germline V CDR1 and CDR2: SEHNR, FQNEAQ (reference sequence). The CDR3: CAGRLGNTEAFF. The CDR3 DNA reads TGTGCCGGCCGACTAGGGAACACTGAAGCTTTCTTT.

In its sample, this clonotype was seen once. This chain links TRBV12-3 or TRBV12-4 with TRBJ2-3; TRBD1 aligns across 7 bases. This CDR3 has 15 amino acids. The V segment lost 5 bases and the J segment 5 bases; nucleotides outside the gene matches: 10. In DNA, the CDR3 is TGTGCCAGCAGTCGCGGACAGGCGATGGTAGATACGCAGTATTTT. The encoded protein is CASSRGQAMVDTQYF.

J is TRBJ2-1 and V is TRBV5-6; 7 bases align to TRBD1. Germline V gene sequence: CDR1 SGHDT, CDR2 YYEEEE. The trim removed 2 bases at V and 11 bases at J, leaving 4 bases unmatched. The CDR3 spans 12 residues. In DNA, the CDR3 is TGTGCCAGCAGCTTTCGGGACAGACAGCAGTTCTTC. It encodes CASSFRDRQQFF.

The V and J genes are TRBV7-9 and TRBJ2-7, with 8 bases lining up with TRBD2. Germline assignment: CDR1 SEHNR and CDR2 FQNEAQ (reference sequence). V lost 5 bases, J lost 6 bases, and 12 bases stayed unmatched. The CDR3 totals 15 residues. The CDR3 reads CASSPPPSGGGEQYF. The CDR3 nucleotides read TGTGCCAGCAGCCCCCCCCCTTCGGGAGGGGGCGAGCAGTACTTC.

The chain couples TRBV14 to TRBJ2-5; 7 bases line up with TRBD1. This CDR3 contains 15 residues. V shed 3 bases and J 5 bases; nucleotides not matched to a gene: 9. Germline CDR1 reads SGHDN; CDR2 reads FVKESK. CDR3 DNA: TGTGCCAGCAGCCACCGGGACAGCCTTCGGGAGACCCAGTACTTC. Translated, it gives CASSHRDSLRETQYF.

The chain recombines TRBV11-2 with TRBJ2-5; D gene ambiguous. Germline V gives CDR1 SGHAT, CDR2 FQNNGV. The ends were cut back, 5 bases at V and 5 bases at J, with 15 bases in the middle. The CDR3 is made up of 14 amino acids. In DNA, the CDR3 is TGTGCCAGCAGCAAAATCCAGTTGCTGGAGACCCAGTACTTC. Amino acid sequence: CASSKIQLLETQYF.

The gene calls are TRBV2 and TRBJ1-1; the match to TRBD1 covers 7 bases. The CDR3 is made up of 14 amino acids. J lost 4 bases, V lost 6 bases, and 8 bases had no gene match. Germline V gene lookup returns CDR1 SNHLY and CDR2 FYNNEI. The CDR3 coding sequence is TGTGCCAGCAGGAACGAGGACAGGAGCACTGAAGCTTTCTTT. Encoded protein: CASRNEDRSTEAFF.

V usage is TRBV7-6 and J usage is TRBJ2-7; TRBD2 matches at 7 bases. The junction had 9 bases not matched to a gene; V was cut back by 5 bases and J by 5 bases. Germline V gene data show CDR1 as SGHVS and CDR2 as FNYEAQ. The length of the CDR3 is 14 residues. The CDR3 region is CASSPREGRDEQYF. The CDR3, as DNA: TGTGCCAGCAGCCCCAGGGAGGGGAGGGACGAGCAGTACTTC.

This chain connects TRBV12-3 or TRBV12-4 to TRBJ2-7; D is possibly TRBD2 (6 bases). Trimming took off 3 bases at V and 2 bases at J, with 11 bases between the two ends. The CDR3 sequence is 14 residues long. For the CDR3, the DNA is TGTGCCAGCAGTTTCACTAGCCGAACCTACGAGCAGTACTTC. It codes for CASSFTSRTYEQYF.

This chain links TRBV27 with TRBJ2-7, with a tentative D call TRBD2 (6 bases). The V end was cut by 5 bases, the J end by 7 bases, with 12 bases between. Germline V gene lookup returns CDR1 MNHEY and CDR2 SMNVEV (reference sequence). The CDR3 is 12 amino acids. CDR3 DNA sequence: TGTGCCAGCAGTCCCGGCGGGATAGAGCAGTACTTC. Its protein product is CASSPGGIEQYF.

This clonotype came up once. The V call is TRBV20-1, the J call TRBJ2-5; TRBD1 agrees at 7 bases. J lost 5 bases, V lost 6 bases, and 12 bases had no gene match. Germline-derived CDR1 and CDR2 are DFQATT and SNEGSKA (reference sequence). The CDR3 covers 14 residues. CDR3 bases: TGCAGTGCCATACCTGACAGGGTTTGGGAGACCCAGTACTTC. This gives the protein CSAIPDRVWETQYF.

The V gene is TRBV11-2, the J gene TRBJ2-1, with no clear D. V lost 0 bases, J lost 2 bases, and 14 bases lay in between. There are 17 residues in the CDR3. The germline V gene has CDR1 SGHAT and CDR2 FQNNGV. The CDR3 region has the DNA TGTGCCAGCAGCTTAGAGGCTAGTTCGGACCCCTACAATGAGCAGTTCTTC. Its translation: CASSLEASSDPYNEQFF. The full variable domain, its missing parts supplied by reference TRBV11-2 and TRBJ2-1, is EAGVAQSPRYKIIEKRQSVAFWCNPISGHATLYWYQQILGQGPKLLIQFQNNGVVDDSQLPKDRFSAERLKGVDSTLKIQPAKLEDSAVYLCASSLEASSDPYNEQFFGPGTRLTVL.

The chain recombines TRBV10-3 with TRBJ2-7, with D possibly called TRBD1 or TRBD2 (7 bases each). Trimming removed 6 bases at V and 5 bases at J, with 14 bases between. CDR1 and CDR2 from the germline V gene are ENHRY and SYGVKD. The CDR3 runs 13 residues. CDR3: CAISAGGGDEQYF. CDR3 in DNA: TGTGCCATCAGCGCAGGGGGAGGGGACGAGCAGTACTTC.

The chain is built from TRBV27 and TRBJ2-5, with D perhaps TRBD1 or TRBD2 (6 bases each). This CDR3 is 15 amino acids long. Per the germline V gene, CDR1 is MNHEY and CDR2 is SMNVEV (reference sequence). The V end was cut by 2 bases, the J end by 4 bases, with 14 bases between. The CDR3 coding sequence is TGTGCCAGCAGTTTAAGGCCGGGGGCCCCAGAGACCCAGTACTTC. It yields the protein CASSLRPGAPETQYF.

The V call is TRBV20-1, the J call TRBJ2-5; no definite D call. Germline V gene sequence: CDR1 DFQATT, CDR2 SNEGSKA (reference sequence). The V end was cut by 3 bases, the J end by 4 bases, with 9 bases between. CDR3 size: 12 residues. The CDR3 protein is CSARAGRETQYF. The CDR3 DNA reads TGCAGTGCTAGGGCAGGTCGAGAGACCCAGTACTTC.

The gene calls are TRBV12-3 or TRBV12-4 and TRBJ1-1; tentative D call: TRBD1 (5 bases). The V end was cut by 5 bases, the J end by 5 bases, with 12 bases between. The CDR3 length is 13 residues. CDR3 sequence reads: CASSPRQPTEAFF. The DNA of the CDR3 is TGTGCCAGCAGTCCCCGACAGCCGACTGAAGCTTTCTTT.